This is a list of T cell receptor beta chains from one sample in a study of tumor-infiltrating lymphocytes in primary liver carcinoma. Each CDR3 protein gets one entry after TCRdb re-called the multiplex PCR reads with MiXCR. The sample consists of roughly 180,000 distinct CDR3 sequences, about 55% of them appearing once. The specimen was peripheral blood. The origin of the receptors is a man aged 35-49 years with primary liver carcinoma and hepatitis B virus infection. Each CDR3 is given with its conserved first and last residue. A D gene is named only where the DNA matches it firmly. The size field is filled for only some rows; it gives once, few, many or a size class.

d_gene,j_gene,abundance,v_gene,CDR3nt,CDR3aa
.,TRBJ2-1,few,TRBV6-5,TGTGCCAGCAGTTACGAGGGGGGGTTATACAATGAGCAGTTCTTC,CASSYEGGLYNEQFF
.,TRBJ1-3,.,TRBV29-1,TGCAGCGTTGAAGGGGGGGACAATTACTCTCGAAACACCATATATTTT,CSVEGGDNYSRNTIYF
.,TRBJ2-5,.,TRBV5-5,TGTGCCAGCAGCTTGGATGGGGAGACCCAGTACTTC,CASSLDGETQYF
.,TRBJ1-1,.,TRBV12-3/TRBV12-4,TGTGCCAGCAGTTTAGGCACCATCAGGGCCCGGAGGACTGAAGCTTTCTTT,CASSLGTIRARRTEAFF
.,TRBJ1-2,many,TRBV11-2,TGTGCCAGCAGTCCCCGGGGGGGGGTGGCTAACTATGGCTACACCTTC,CASSPRGGVANYGYTF
.,TRBJ2-7,.,TRBV6-2/TRBV6-3,TGTGCCAGCACCGGGACGGGCAACTACGAGCAGTACTTC,CASTGTGNYEQYF
TRBD1,TRBJ1-1,.,TRBV5-4,TGTGCCAGTAGCCCCCCGGGGACAGGGAACATGAACACTGAAGCTTTCTTT,CASSPPGTGNMNTEAFF
.,TRBJ2-1,.,TRBV28,TGTGCCAGTACCGCGACGGGGGCAGGCCGCTACAATGAGCAGTTCTTC,CASTATGAGRYNEQFF
TRBD2,TRBJ2-1,.,TRBV6-1,TGTGCCAGCAGGACTAGCCCCGTGGATGAGCAGTTCTTC,CASRTSPVDEQFF
.,TRBJ2-1,.,TRBV10-3,TGTGCTATCGGAGGTGGGGATGAGCAGTTCTTC,CAIGGGDEQFF
TRBD2,TRBJ2-1,.,TRBV11-2,TGTTCCAGCAGCTCGCTAGCGGGAGCCTACAATGAGCAGTCCTTC,CSSSSLAGAYNEQSF
.,TRBJ2-3,.,TRBV4-2,TGTGCCAGCAGCCAAGATAAAGCAACCCAATTCACAGATATGCAGTATTTT,CASSQDKATQFTDMQYF
TRBD1,TRBJ1-1,.,TRBV4-1,TGCGCTAGCAGCTACGAGACAGGGGCGGGGACTGAAGCTTTCTTT,CASSYETGAGTEAFF
TRBD2,TRBJ2-5,.,TRBV28,TGTGCCAGCAGTCGCCCCCGGGCGGGAGGGGTACTAGAGACCCGGTACTTC,CASSRPRAGGVLETRYF
TRBD1,TRBJ2-7,.,TRBV7-9,TGTGCCAGCAGCTTACCGGGACAGGGTACCTACGAGCAGTACTTC,CASSLPGQGTYEQYF
.,TRBJ2-7,.,TRBV6-1,TGTGCCAGCAGTGGACCCCAGGACATGTACGAGCAGTACTTC,CASSGPQDMYEQYF
TRBD2,TRBJ2-1,.,TRBV11-2,TGTACCAGCAGCTTAATTAGAGCTAGCGGGAGATTTGAGTACGACGAGCAGCTCTTC,CTSSLIRASGRFEYDEQLF
TRBD2,TRBJ2-3,once,TRBV11-2,TGTGCCAGCGGCTTAGCCCCTCTGGGACTAGCGGTTAATTATACGCAGTATTTT,CASGLAPLGLAVNYTQYF
TRBD1,TRBJ2-5,many,TRBV11-2,TGTGCCAGTGGACAGGGGGCGCGGGAGACCCAGTACTTC,CASGQGARETQYF
TRBD1,TRBJ2-7,.,TRBV6-5,TGTGCCAGCAGTTACTCGTTTACAGGGGTCGCCTACGAGCAGTACTTC,CASSYSFTGVAYEQYF
.,TRBJ2-5,.,TRBV12-3/TRBV12-4,TGTGCCAGCAGTTTAAACGGGGGTACGGAAGAGACCCAGTACTTC,CASSLNGGTEETQYF
TRBD2,TRBJ2-4,.,TRBV7-9,TGTGCCAGCGAGCGCTCCGGGAGGATGGACATTCAGTACTTC,CASERSGRMDIQYF
.,TRBJ1-1,once,TRBV11-3,TGTGCCAGCATCATCACATGGAACACTGAAGCTTTCTTT,CASIITWNTEAFF
TRBD2,TRBJ2-7,many,TRBV11-2,TGTGCCAGCAGCTTAGGGGGGGGAGACTGGTACGAGCAGTACTTC,CASSLGGGDWYEQYF
.,TRBJ1-1,.,TRBV12-3/TRBV12-4,TGTGCCAGCAGGAACCCGGGACCGCGGGGCACTGAAGCTTTCTTT,CASRNPGPRGTEAFF
.,TRBJ2-7,few,TRBV28,TGTGCCAGCAGCCCGGACAGCGAAGGATACGAGCAGTACTTC,CASSPDSEGYEQYF
TRBD2,TRBJ2-3,many,TRBV6-1,TGTGCCAGTTGTAAGGGAGGGTTCGCAGATACGCAGTATTTT,CASCKGGFADTQYF
.,TRBJ1-5,.,TRBV6-5,TGTGCCAGCAGCAAAGAGGGGATGAGCAATCAGCCCCAGCATTTT,CASSKEGMSNQPQHF
.,TRBJ2-7,.,TRBV28,.,CASILGTAGEHYF
.,TRBJ1-1,many,TRBV12-3/TRBV12-4,TGTGCCAGCAGACCACAGGGTCGAGGAGCTTTCTTT,CASRPQGRGAFF
TRBD1,TRBJ1-5,.,TRBV29-1,TGCAGCGCCGACACAGGGGACAATCAGCCCCAGCATTTT,CSADTGDNQPQHF
.,TRBJ2-7,few,TRBV16,TGTGCCAGCGGACAACGCCCGGACTACGAGCAGTACTTC,CASGQRPDYEQYF
TRBD1,TRBJ2-4,.,TRBV7-9,TGTGCCAGCAGCTTCCTGGAACAGGGGCCAAACATTCAGTACTTC,CASSFLEQGPNIQYF
.,TRBJ1-5,.,TRBV29-1,TGCAACGTTGGTAGCAATCAGTCCCAGCATTTT,CNVGSNQSQHF
TRBD1,TRBJ2-5,.,TRBV16,TGTGCCAGCAGCCTCGACAGGGGGCGGAAGACCCAGTACTTC,CASSLDRGRKTQYF
.,TRBJ2-7,.,TRBV11-2,TGTGCCAGCAGCTTAACTAGCAGGAGTTCCTACGAGCAGTACTTC,CASSLTSRSSYEQYF
.,TRBJ2-7,.,TRBV4-2,TGTGCCAGCAGCCAATCACAGTCCTACGAGCAGTACTTC,CASSQSQSYEQYF
TRBD2,TRBJ2-2,.,TRBV4-1,TGCGCCAGCAGCCAGCCTAGCGGGGCGGGGACCGGGGAGCTGTTTTTT,CASSQPSGAGTGELFF
.,TRBJ1-5,.,TRBV10-3,TGTGCCAGCGTTGAGCAATTGTGGAATCAGCCCCAGCATTTT,CASVEQLWNQPQHF
.,TRBJ1-1,few,TRBV12-5,TGTGCTAGTGGTTTCAACACCCCCGGAATGAACACTGAAGCTTTCTTT,CASGFNTPGMNTEAFF
.,TRBJ2-1,.,TRBV10-3,TGTGCCATCAGTGCTGTAGAGAATGAGCAGTTCTTC,CAISAVENEQFF
TRBD1,TRBJ1-1,.,TRBV6-6,TGTGCCAGCAGTTACTTGGACAGGGCGAACACTGAAGCTTTCTTT,CASSYLDRANTEAFF
.,TRBJ2-3,.,TRBV10-3,TGTGCCATCAGCCGACAGGACACAGATATGCAGTATTTT,CAISRQDTDMQYF
.,TRBJ2-7,.,TRBV7-9,TGTGCCAGCAGCGGGGGAAGGGCCTACGAGCAGTACTTC,CASSGGRAYEQYF
.,TRBJ1-5,.,TRBV30,TGTGCCTGGAGGTCCCAGGCGAGCAATCAGCCCCAGCATTTT,CAWRSQASNQPQHF
.,TRBJ2-1,.,TRBV29-1,TGCAGCGTTGAAGATGCACGAAGCCCCGACAATGAGCAGTTCTTC,CSVEDARSPDNEQFF
.,TRBJ2-5,.,TRBV4-1,TGCGCCAGCAGCCGACGGACAAGGGAAGGGGAGACCCAGTACTTC,CASSRRTREGETQYF
TRBD1,TRBJ1-3,few,TRBV12-3/TRBV12-4,TGTGCCAGCACCCAACAGGGGAAAGAAAACACCATATATTTT,CASTQQGKENTIYF
.,TRBJ2-5,.,TRBV5-4,TGTGCCAGTAGCTTGAGTGTCAGCTTGGAGACCCGGTACTTC,CASSLSVSLETRYF
.,TRBJ2-2,many,TRBV11-2,TGTGCCAGCAGCTTATGGCGGGAAGGCACCGGGGAGCTGTTTTTT,CASSLWREGTGELFF
.,TRBJ1-2,.,TRBV11-2,TGTGCCAGCGGCCATCGGACCCCCCTCAGCGGGGACTATGGCTACACCTTC,CASGHRTPLSGDYGYTF
.,TRBJ2-3,many,TRBV12-3/TRBV12-4,TGTGCCAGCGGGGACCTTAGCACAGATACGCAGTATTTT,CASGDLSTDTQYF
.,TRBJ2-7,.,TRBV11-2,TGTGCCAGCAGCGAAACCACAGAGTACGGCTCCTACGAGCAGTACTTC,CASSETTEYGSYEQYF
.,TRBJ2-2,few,TRBV10-1,TGCGCCAGTGCAGATGCTGGGAACACCGGGGAGCTGTTTTTT,CASADAGNTGELFF